The clone carrying this TCR beta chain has ten or more counts. Antigen: not known. The sample belongs to a study of regulatory T cells in long-lasting Graves disease. Study results and limitations: Favored usage of TRBV28, TRBJ1-2 and TRBJ2-5 was recorded in persistent disease.

Arm-PCR of CDR3 regions and iRepertoire HTBI primers were used to build TCR beta libraries. Original analysis: Spanning all samples, the identified segments comprised some 66 TRBV and more than 11 TRBJ. TCRdb re-called the multiplex PCR reads through MiXCR, storing one row per CDR3 protein. In this record, the V and J calls reflect TCRdb's handling and not the investigators' own analysis. The sample yields about 200,000 distinct CDR3 sequences, about 17% seen once. The CDR3 has 18 residues. The germline V and J ends were trimmed by 4 bases and 1 base, with 21 bases remaining between them. In germline, CDR1 is SGHTA, CDR2 FQGNSA. Time point noted: newly diagnosed GD, antithyroid drugs for less than 3 months. Extracted RNA from PBMCs served as the source of the TCR library.

The rearrangement links TRBV7-2 to TRBJ2-3; D may be TRBD1 or TRBD2 (6 bases each). The receptor was derived from a female donor with Graves disease. The sequenced sample was peripheral blood mononuclear cells (PBMCs), obtained at new diagnosis, from a patient treated with antithyroid drugs. CDR3 loop: CASSSFPRGQRGTDTQYF. In DNA form, the CDR3 reads TGTGCCAGCAGCTCCTTCCCCCGGGGGCAGAGGGGCACAGATACGCAGTATTTT.